This entry lists 30 T cell receptor beta chains sequenced from one sample in a study of blood T cell repertoires in COVID-19. The protocol was immunoSEQ multiplex PCR, while the TCRdb copy is restricted to in-frame clones and leaves out a portion. The sample holds over 40,000 clones, around 88% seen once. Sequencing used peripheral blood. The receptor source for this set is a human donor in a cohort sampled during active COVID-19.

The chain employs TRBV4-3 and TRBJ2-7; TRBD1 matches at 9 bases. CDR3 size: 14 residues. The ends lost 4 bases at V and 4 bases at J; junction bases unmatched: 5. The germline CDR1 and CDR2 sequences are LGHNA and YSLEER. CDR3 nucleotide sequence: TGCGCCAGCAGCCCCGGGACAGGGACGTACGAGCAGTACTTC. It codes for CASSPGTGTYEQYF.

The chain joins TRBV3-1 (or the pseudogene TRBV3-2) to TRBJ1-1; TRBD1 might be the D (6 bases). Germline lookup yields CDR1 LGHDT and CDR2 YNNKEL (reference sequence). V was cut by 2 bases and J by 8 bases, with 15 bases left in between. The CDR3 totals 14 residues. The CDR3 DNA sequence: TGTGCCAGCAGCCAAACCCTAGAGGGACAAGAAGCTTTCTTT. It is translated as CASSQTLEGQEAFF.

The chain is built from TRBV28 and TRBJ2-7; 7 bases agree with TRBD1. The CDR3 spans 14 residues. J gave up 2 bases and V 5 bases, and 6 bases lay outside the gene matches. The germline gives CDR1 MDHEN, CDR2 SYDVKM. CDR3 sequence: CASSSSTGTYEQYF. The CDR3 nucleotides read TGTGCCAGCAGTAGTTCGACAGGGACCTACGAGCAGTACTTC.

This clone occurred once. The chain combines TRBV4-2 with TRBJ2-5; 14 bases align to TRBD2. This CDR3 has 19 amino acids. With 0 bases clipped from V and 3 bases from J, the junction kept 9 bases outside the gene matches. The V gene's germline CDR1 is LGHNA and CDR2 YNFKEQ. The CDR3 here is CASSQDPGLAGGPEETQYF. CDR3 sequence (DNA): TGTGCCAGCAGCCAAGATCCTGGACTAGCGGGGGGCCCCGAAGAGACCCAGTACTTC.

This clone was counted a single time. The V and J genes are TRBV10-3 and TRBJ1-6; D ambiguous. V was clipped by 4 bases and J by 7 bases, with 17 bases between them. This CDR3 is 16 amino acids long. Germline V CDR1 and CDR2: ENHRY, SYGVKD. The chain's CDR3 is CAISAVRGTENSPLHF. CDR3 DNA: TGTGCCATCAGTGCGGTACGTGGAACAGAGAATTCACCCCTCCACTTT.

This chain links TRBV12-5 with TRBJ2-1, with TRBD2 matching over 7 bases. Germline V CDR1 and CDR2: LGHNT, FRNRAP. The CDR3 is 16 amino acids. Trimming at V came to 5 bases and at J to 8 bases, leaving 15 bases not matched to a gene. CDR3 sequence (DNA): TGTGCTAGTGGTACATCCGAGGGAGGGGCACGGGATGAGCAGTTCTTC. Translation gives CASGTSEGGARDEQFF.

The chain couples TRBV6-6 to TRBJ1-1, with 7 bases that match TRBD1. The germline V gene has CDR1 MNHNY and CDR2 SVGAGI (reference sequence). The trim removed 2 bases at V and 1 base at J, leaving 4 bases unmatched. The CDR3 covers 15 residues. CDR3 in amino acids: CASSYGQAKNTEAFF. For the CDR3, the DNA is TGTGCCAGCAGTTACGGACAGGCAAAGAACACTGAAGCTTTCTTT.

This chain joins TRBV5-4 and TRBJ1-1; D is perhaps TRBD1 (6 bases). This CDR3 is 15 amino acids long. The germline V gene has CDR1 SGHNT and CDR2 YYREEE (reference sequence). V lost 1 base and J 5 bases, leaving 15 bases between the germline ends. The CDR3 DNA reads TGTGCCAGCAGCTTGTCAGGGGCGCGGGGGACTGAAGCTTTCTTT. Encoded protein: CASSLSGARGTEAFF. The full variable domain, completed using reference TRBV5-4 and TRBJ1-1, is ETGVTQSPTHLIKTRGQQVTLRCSSQSGHNTVSWYQQALGQGPQFIFQYYREEENGRGNFPPRFSGLQFPNYSSELNVNALELDDSALYLCASSLSGARGTEAFFGQGTRLTVV.

This rearrangement joins TRBV6-2 or TRBV6-3 to TRBJ1-6; 9 bases are shared with TRBD1. From germline, CDR1 is MNHEY and CDR2 SVGEGT. The trim removed 5 bases at V and 9 bases at J, leaving 14 bases unmatched. The CDR3 has 17 residues. Written as DNA, the CDR3 is TGTGCCAGCAGTCGCCCAGGTGGACAGGGGTTCCCTTCACCCCTCCACTTT. Its protein is CASSRPGGQGFPSPLHF.

The chain is built from TRBV5-1 and TRBJ2-7, with 10 bases lining up with TRBD1. The V gene end was trimmed by 5 bases and the J gene end by 5 bases; junction bases not matched to a gene: 7. CDR3 length: 14 amino acids. The germline V gene has CDR1 SGHRS and CDR2 YFSETQ. DNA for the CDR3: TGCGCCAGCAGTCCGACAGGGGGCCGGCACGAGCAGTACTTC. It is translated as CASSPTGGRHEQYF.

The chain recombines TRBV29-1 with TRBJ2-3; TRBD1 agrees at 12 bases. The CDR3 is 17 amino acids. V gave up 6 bases and J gave up 1 base; unmatched junction bases: 11. CDR1 is SQVTM, CDR2 ANQGSEA, per germline. DNA for the CDR3: TGCAGCGTGGCGCCCGGGACAGGGGGCGCGGGCACAGATACGCAGTATTTT. It yields the protein CSVAPGTGGAGTDTQYF.

This clone was seen once. The gene calls are TRBV29-1 and TRBJ2-2; 8 nucleotides match TRBD1. With 0 bases clipped from V and 13 bases from J, the junction kept 7 bases outside the gene matches. Germline V gene lookup returns CDR1 SQVTM and CDR2 ANQGSEA. The CDR3 covers 13 residues. The CDR3 sequence is CSVEDWGTGVLFF. For the CDR3, the DNA is TGCAGCGTTGAAGATTGGGGGACAGGTGTGCTGTTTTTT.

The chain has TRBV18 and TRBJ2-7; 7 nucleotides match TRBD2. In germline, CDR1 is KGHSH, CDR2 LQKENI. The CDR3 length is 14 residues. V was pared by 6 bases and J by 9 bases, with 14 bases of the junction left unmatched. The CDR3: CASSRLSGELVQYF. CDR3 bases: TGTGCCAGCTCCCGGCTGAGCGGGGAATTAGTGCAGTACTTC.

V and J are TRBV10-3 and TRBJ2-5; TRBD2 matches 16 bases. V gave up 6 bases and J gave up 5 bases; unmatched junction bases: 9. This CDR3 region has 17 residues. Germline CDR1 and CDR2: ENHRY and SYGVKD. The CDR3 bases are TGTGCCATCAGCCGAGGGGGACTAGCGGGAGGGCAGGAGACCCAGTACTTC. It codes for CAISRGGLAGGQETQYF.

The DNA of the CDR3 is TGTGCCAGCAGTCGACAGGGGGCCTTGGAGACCCAGTACTTC. Translation: CASSRQGALETQYF. V usage is TRBV2 and J usage is TRBJ2-5; the match to TRBD1 covers 10 bases. The V and J ends lost 5 bases and 5 bases, in that order; junction bases with no gene match: 5. Germline V gene data show CDR1 as SNHLY and CDR2 as FYNNEI. The CDR3 length is 14 residues. The whole variable domain, filled in from reference TRBV2 and TRBJ2-5, reads EPEVTQTPSHQVTQMGQEVILRCVPISNHLYFYWYRQILGQKVEFLVSFYNNEISEKSEIFDDQFSVERPDGSNFTLKIRSTKLEDSAMYFCASSRQGALETQYFGPGTRLLVL.

J is TRBJ2-2 and V is TRBV14; a weak D match, TRBD2 (6 bases). Looked up from germline, CDR1 is SGHDN and CDR2 is FVKESK. Trimming removed 1 base at V and 5 bases at J, with 11 bases between. CDR3 length: 15 amino acids. Written as DNA, the CDR3 is TGTGCCAGCAGCCAAGGTCCGGGAGTGACCGGGGAGCTGTTTTTT. This gives the protein CASSQGPGVTGELFF.

The chain links TRBV5-5 to TRBJ2-5; D remains unclear. The CDR3 consists of 13 residues. Trimming took off 4 bases at V and 3 bases at J, with 10 bases between the two ends. The germline CDR1 and CDR2 sequences are SGHKS and YYEKEE (reference sequence). The chain's CDR3 is CASSPGPKETQYF. CDR3 in DNA: TGTGCCAGCAGCCCGGGTCCAAAAGAGACCCAGTACTTC.

This chain joins TRBV12-3 or TRBV12-4 and TRBJ1-2; the D gene is possibly TRBD1 (5 bases). The CDR3 spans 13 residues. Trimming removed 5 bases at V and 5 bases at J, with 12 bases between. The CDR3 DNA is TGTGCCAGCAGTCTGACAGAAACTTATGGCTACACCTTC. Amino acids: CASSLTETYGYTF.

The table lists this clone with a count of one. The rearrangement joins TRBV3-1 (or the pseudogene TRBV3-2) to TRBJ2-3; D ambiguous. Trimming pared 3 bases from V and 4 bases from J, leaving 2 bases between. This CDR3 is 11 amino acids long. The germline V gene has CDR1 LGHDT and CDR2 YNNKEL (reference sequence). The CDR3 nucleotides are TGTGCCAGCAGCCACGCAGATACGCAGTATTTT. It codes for CASSHADTQYF.

The CDR3 here is CASSGQHTDTQYF. CDR3 in DNA: TGTGCCAGCAGTGGGCAACACACAGATACGCAGTATTTT. This sequence joins TRBV6-4 and TRBJ2-3; D unclear. In germline, CDR1 is MRHNA, CDR2 SNTAGT. The CDR3 length is 13 residues. The V end was cut by 4 bases, the J end by 2 bases, with 7 bases between.

The chain joins TRBV18 to TRBJ2-5; the match to TRBD2 covers 11 bases. J gave up 2 bases and V 6 bases, and 5 bases lay outside the gene matches. CDR1 is KGHSH and CDR2 is LQKENI in the germline V gene. This CDR3 spans 15 amino acids. Here the CDR3 DNA reads TGTGCCAGCTCGTCTAGCGGGGGGCATCAAGAGACCCAGTACTTC. As protein: CASSSSGGHQETQYF.

The CDR3 sequence: CASSEGQGANGYTF. In nucleotides, the CDR3 is TGTGCCAGCAGTGAAGGACAGGGGGCGAATGGCTACACCTTC. The chain uses TRBV2 and TRBJ1-2; TRBD1 matches 10 bases. This CDR3 contains 14 residues. V was clipped by 1 base and J by 6 bases; unmatched bases: 2. CDR1 and CDR2 from the germline V gene are SNHLY and FYNNEI.

This clone has only one observation. The chain uses TRBV5-6 and TRBJ1-2; possibly TRBD1 for D (6 bases). Germline-derived CDR1 and CDR2 are SGHDT and YYEEEE. The germline V and J ends were trimmed by 0 bases and 8 bases, with 11 bases remaining between them. There are 13 residues in the CDR3. For the CDR3, the DNA is TGTGCCAGCAGCTTGGTTGGGGGCGAGGGCTACACCTTC. Amino acids: CASSLVGGEGYTF.

This clone came up once. V usage is TRBV11-2 and J usage is TRBJ2-3; 11 nucleotides align to TRBD2. The CDR3 has 19 amino acids. CDR1 and CDR2 (germline): SGHAT, FQNNGV. J lost 1 base, V lost 5 bases, and 14 bases had no gene match. CDR3 protein: CASSLTLPRLAGRTDTQYF. The CDR3 DNA reads as TGTGCCAGCAGCCTCACGCTTCCCAGACTAGCGGGACGCACAGATACGCAGTATTTT.

In its sample, this clone was seen a few times. A junction end diverges from the germline sequence, so it may reflect a read error. The chain carries TRBV7-7 and TRBJ2-1; TRBD2 agrees at 16 bases. The CDR3 sequence is 15 residues long. The germline V gene encodes CDR1 SSHAT and CDR2 FNYEAQ (reference sequence). CDR3 DNA sequence: TGTGCTAGCAGCCAGGGGACTAGCGGGGGGGCCAGGCAGTTCTTC. Its protein product is CASSQGTSGGARQFF.

The chain is built from TRBV6-5 and TRBJ1-1; tentative D call: TRBD1 (6 bases). Germline-derived CDR1 and CDR2 are MNHEY and SVGAGI. This CDR3 comprises 12 residues. Trimming shortened V by 6 bases and J by 4 bases, and 9 bases separated the two germline ends. CDR3 DNA sequence: TGTGCCAGCAGCCTGGGGGCCACTGAAGCTTTCTTT. It yields the protein CASSLGATEAFF.

This clone was seen only once. The chain has TRBV4-1 and TRBJ1-2, with TRBD1 matching over 7 bases. With V trimmed by 3 bases and J by 0 bases, 7 bases remained unmatched. The germline V gene has CDR1 MGHRA and CDR2 YSYEKL. This CDR3 is 16 amino acids long. The CDR3 here is CASSQTPGQTNYGYTF. CDR3 DNA: TGCGCCAGCAGCCAGACCCCGGGACAGACTAACTATGGCTACACCTTC.

This rearrangement joins TRBV4-1 to TRBJ2-7; D not resolved. Trimming took 1 base from V and 4 from J, leaving 11 bases between them. Germline CDR1 MGHRA, CDR2 YSYEKL. The CDR3 extends over 14 amino acids. The CDR3 region is CASSQAESQYEQYF. The CDR3 nucleotides are TGCGCCAGCAGCCAAGCGGAGTCCCAGTACGAGCAGTACTTC.

This clone was seen once. The chain uses TRBV5-1 and TRBJ1-2; 10 bases match TRBD1. V dropped 4 bases and J dropped 5; count of bases not matched to a gene: 8. The CDR3 is 15 amino acids. Germline CDR1 and CDR2: SGHRS and YFSETQ. CDR3: CASSTRQGAGYGYTF. CDR3 bases: TGCGCCAGCAGCACCCGACAGGGGGCAGGTTATGGCTACACCTTC.

This chain links TRBV2 with TRBJ2-3, with 9 nucleotides matching TRBD2. This CDR3 comprises 15 residues. Germline V gives CDR1 SNHLY, CDR2 FYNNEI. V shed 7 bases and J 0 bases; nucleotides not matched to a gene: 5. As DNA, the CDR3 is TGTGCCAGCACCCCTAGCGGGATTAGCACAGATACGCAGTATTTT. Encoded protein: CASTPSGISTDTQYF.